Shown below are 4 T cell receptor beta chains from a single sample sequenced in a study of beta chain features in type 1 diabetes. Expressed TCRB transcripts were sequenced because the isolated RNA had all been reverse transcribed beforehand. Libraries were prepared by immunoSEQ multiplex PCR; TCRdb keeps only in-frame clonotypes and omits some of them. The profile shows a few hundred thousand clones, approximately 28% of them singletons. The sample was naive CD4+ T cells from blood. The source of these receptors is a man younger than 35 in good health.

This clone was recorded a few times. The V and J genes are TRBV29-1 and TRBJ1-2; 10 bases agree with TRBD1. V shed 4 bases and J 5 bases; nucleotides not matched to a gene: 4. Germline-derived CDR1 and CDR2 are SQVTM and ANQGSEA. The CDR3 loop spans 13 amino acids. CDR3 residues: CSVAPGQGYGYTF. CDR3 nucleotides: TGCAGCGTTGCCCCGGGACAGGGGTATGGCTACACCTTC.

This clone showed up just a few times. The gene calls are TRBV30 and TRBJ2-1; 7 nucleotides match TRBD2. The V and J ends lost 2 bases and 7 bases, in that order; junction bases with no gene match: 8. CDR1 and CDR2 (germline): GTSNPN, SVGIG (reference sequence). CDR3 size: 14 residues. The CDR3 here is CAWSTGRLGNEQFF. The DNA of the CDR3 is TGTGCCTGGAGTACCGGGAGGCTTGGTAATGAGCAGTTCTTC.

There are a few counts of this clone. The chain has TRBV7-9 and TRBJ2-5; a weak D match, TRBD2 (5 bases). This CDR3 comprises 13 residues. V shed 1 base and J shed 4 bases, with 7 bases lying between them. Germline assignment: CDR1 SEHNR and CDR2 FQNEAQ (reference sequence). The DNA of the CDR3 is TGTGCCAGCAGCTTAGATCGGGGAGAGACCCAGTACTTC. The encoded protein is CASSLDRGETQYF. Full variable domain (outside the CDR3, taken from reference TRBV7-9 and TRBJ2-5): DTGVSQNPRHKITKRGQNVTFRCDPISEHNRLYWYRQTLGQGPEFLTYFQNEAQLEKSRLLSDRFSAERPKGSFSTLEIQRTEQGDSAMYLCASSLDRGETQYFGPGTRLLVL.

This clone has a handful of counts. V and J are TRBV4-3 and TRBJ2-5; 9 bases map to TRBD2. The V gene's germline CDR1 is LGHNA and CDR2 YSLEER. V dropped 4 bases and J dropped 5; count of bases not matched to a gene: 5. The CDR3 has 14 residues. The CDR3 protein is CASSLSGREETQYF. CDR3 sequence (DNA): TGCGCCAGCAGCCTTAGCGGGAGAGAGGAGACCCAGTACTTC.